The 21 T cell receptor beta chains presented below share a single source sample, sequenced in a study of identical twins. In TCRdb, the 5' RACE reads were re-called with MiXCR into one record per CDR3 protein. The sample holds around 650,000 distinct CDR3 sequences, about 7.6% seen once. Separately, the same data were catalogued under a study of yellow fever vaccine responses in identical twins.

The sample comprised PBMCs. These receptors originate from a woman younger than 35 in good health.

This clonotype was detected only a few times. The chain is built from TRBV29-1 and TRBJ2-1, with 9 bases matching TRBD2. J was trimmed by 2 bases and V by 4 bases; bases with no gene match: 9. Per the germline V gene, CDR1 is SQVTM and CDR2 is ANQGSEA. This CDR3 has 16 amino acids. The CDR3 region is CSVGGERGATYNEQFF. The CDR3, as DNA: TGCAGCGTTGGAGGGGAGCGGGGGGCTACCTACAATGAGCAGTTCTTC.

Regarding this clonotype: Its ends do not fully match the called genes, so a read error is possible. The chain combines TRBV6-5 with TRBJ2-2; 7 bases align to TRBD1. The CDR3 runs to 14 residues. Germline assignment: CDR1 MNHEY and CDR2 SVGAGI. CDR3 DNA sequence: TGTGCCAGCATTAGAGGGGGCGAGACCGTGGAGCTGTTTTTT. Amino acid sequence: CASIRGGETVELFF.

The chain uses TRBV11-2 and TRBJ2-2; 10 nucleotides line up with TRBD1. The J segment lost 4 bases and the V segment lost 5 bases, leaving 7 bases of the junction unmatched. The CDR3 is 16 amino acids. Germline CDR1 and CDR2: SGHAT and FQNNGV. CDR3 DNA sequence: TGTGCCAGCAGCCCAGATGGGACAGGGGCCACCGGGGAGCTGTTTTTT. Protein product: CASSPDGTGATGELFF.

This clonotype occurred a few times. The chain combines TRBV6-6 with TRBJ2-7; D not certain. Trimming removed 8 bases from V and 5 bases from J, with 13 bases in between. This CDR3 contains 12 residues. Per the germline V gene, CDR1 is MNHNY and CDR2 is SVGAGI (reference sequence). The CDR3 DNA is TGTGCCAGCGGTTCCCTTCGGGACGAGCAGTACGTC. As protein: CASGSLRDEQYV.

This clonotype came up many times. The chain recombines TRBV12-3 or TRBV12-4 with TRBJ2-2, with a weak D call TRBD2 (5 bases). The CDR3 covers 13 residues. Trimming took off 3 bases at V and 6 bases at J, with 8 bases between the two ends. CDR3 sequence: CASSLQAAGELFF. The CDR3 DNA reads TGTGCCAGCAGTTTGCAAGCGGCCGGGGAGCTGTTTTTT.

The chain is built from TRBV6-1 and TRBJ1-5, with TRBD1 as a possible D gene (5 bases). Germline values: CDR1 MNHNS, CDR2 SASEGT. CDR3 size: 16 residues. Deletions cut 0 bases from V and 4 bases from J, with 13 bases between. The CDR3 sequence: CASSEAQRGWNQPQHF. CDR3 nucleotides: TGTGCCAGCAGTGAAGCTCAAAGGGGTTGGAATCAGCCCCAGCATTTT.

This clonotype was observed many times. The chain uses TRBV20-1 and TRBJ2-5, with 8 bases identical to TRBD2. Germline CDR1 DFQATT, CDR2 SNEGSKA (reference sequence). The V and J ends lost 0 bases and 4 bases, in that order; junction bases with no gene match: 7. The CDR3 totals 15 residues. The CDR3 sequence is CSARDWGLGTETQYF. The CDR3 DNA reads TGCAGTGCTAGAGATTGGGGACTAGGGACAGAGACCCAGTACTTC.

Ten or more counts support this clonotype. This rearrangement joins TRBV7-6 to TRBJ2-1; possibly TRBD1 or TRBD2 for D (6 bases each). Trimming left V 0 bases short and J 3 bases short, with 12 bases between. CDR3 length equals 16 residues. Germline V lookup: CDR1 SGHVS, CDR2 FNYEAQ. The CDR3 sequence: CASSLALGGSYNEQFF. In nucleotides, the CDR3 is TGTGCCAGCAGCTTAGCTTTAGGGGGGAGCTACAATGAGCAGTTCTTC.

This clonotype was found many times. The genes are TRBV7-6 and TRBJ2-1, with TRBD2 as a possible D gene (5 bases). The CDR3 contains 15 residues. V was shortened by 4 bases and J by 0 bases, with 10 bases between the two germline ends. Germline-derived CDR1 and CDR2 are SGHVS and FNYEAQ. Here the CDR3 reads CASSSPADSYNEQFF. The CDR3 bases are TGTGCCAGCAGCTCCCCAGCGGACTCCTACAATGAGCAGTTCTTC. The full variable domain, completed using reference TRBV7-6 and TRBJ2-1, is GAGVSQSPRYKVTKRGQDVALRCDPISGHVSLYWYRQALGQGPEFLTYFNYEAQQDKSGLPNDRFSAERPEGSISTLTIQRTEQRDSAMYRCASSSPADSYNEQFFGPGTRLTVL.

This clonotype was counted at least ten times. The chain has TRBV10-1 and TRBJ1-1; weak D call: TRBD1 (6 bases). The CDR3 loop spans 14 amino acids. CDR1 is WNHNN, CDR2 SYGVQD, per germline (reference sequence). The V end lost 0 bases, the J end lost 6 bases, and 11 bases lay between the germline ends. This CDR3 reads CASSESPDSAEAFF. For the CDR3, the DNA is TGCGCCAGCAGTGAGTCCCCGGACAGTGCTGAAGCTTTCTTT.

This sequence joins TRBV27 and TRBJ2-7, with TRBD2 matching over 12 bases. The germline V gene has CDR1 MNHEY and CDR2 SMNVEV (reference sequence). V lost 5 bases and J lost 5; bases outside the gene matches: 10. The CDR3 consists of 16 residues. CDR3 sequence (DNA): TGTGCCAGCAGTCCGACAAGACTAGCGGGAGTACACGAGCAGTACTTC. Translation: CASSPTRLAGVHEQYF.

There are a few counts of this clonotype. V is TRBV4-2 and J is TRBJ2-1; 12 bases agree with TRBD2. The V segment lost 1 base and the J segment 7 bases; nucleotides outside the gene matches: 5. CDR1 LGHNA and CDR2 YNFKEQ come from the germline V gene. This CDR3 region has 16 residues. In nucleotides, the CDR3 is TGTGCCAGCAGCCAAGTTAGCCTAGCGGGAGGGAATGAGCAGTTCTTC. Translating gives CASSQVSLAGGNEQFF.

In its sample, this clonotype was seen a few times. This rearrangement joins TRBV6-5 to TRBJ2-3; no clear D. V dropped 2 bases and J dropped 4 bases, with 4 bases sitting between them. Per germline, CDR1 MNHEY and CDR2 SVGAGI. The CDR3 runs to 12 residues. The DNA for the CDR3 is TGTGCCAGCAGTTACGATGCAGATACGCAGTATTTT. Encoded protein: CASSYDADTQYF.

This clonotype was found many times. As DNA, the CDR3 is TGTGCCAGCAGCCACCGGACTAGCGGGGTGGCCTACAATGAGCAGTTCTTC. This sequence encodes CASSHRTSGVAYNEQFF. This chain uses TRBV3-1 with TRBJ2-1, with TRBD2 matching over 12 bases. The CDR3 covers 17 residues. The V segment lost 3 bases and the J segment 2 bases; nucleotides outside the gene matches: 5. CDR1 and CDR2 (germline): LGHDT, YNNKEL (reference sequence).

This clonotype was counted between two and nine times. In nucleotides, the CDR3 is TGTGCCAGCAGCAAGGGCCCGTCCTTCACAGATACGCAGTATTTT. It encodes CASSKGPSFTDTQYF. The chain couples TRBV12-3 or TRBV12-4 to TRBJ2-3, with D unresolved. The V and J ends lost 6 bases and 2 bases respectively, with 15 bases between them. CDR3 length equals 15 residues.

This sequence joins TRBV12-3 or TRBV12-4 and TRBJ1-2; tentatively, D is TRBD1 (6 bases). The V end was cut by 8 bases, the J end by 4 bases, with 8 bases between. The CDR3 extends over 11 amino acids. The CDR3 region has the DNA TGTGCCAGCGGACAGACCTATGGCTACACCTTC. The encoded protein is CASGQTYGYTF.

This clonotype has more than one count but fewer than ten. V and J are TRBV24-1 and TRBJ2-6; 7 bases map to TRBD1. Germline V CDR1 and CDR2: KGHDR, SFDVKD. Losses at the gene ends were 3 bases for V and 0 bases for J; bases not matched to a gene: 7. This CDR3 has 18 amino acids. CDR3 nucleotide sequence: TGTGCCACCAGTGATCCCGGGACAGACGCCTCTGGGGCCAACGTCCTGACTTTC. It codes for CATSDPGTDASGANVLTF.

The chain combines TRBV7-9 with TRBJ2-6, with D unresolved. Germline CDR1 SEHNR, CDR2 FQNEAQ (reference sequence). Trimming removed 5 bases from V and 2 bases from J, with 7 bases in between. This CDR3 contains 14 residues. The CDR3 is CASSPPTGANVLTF. In DNA, the CDR3 is TGTGCCAGCAGCCCCCCTACTGGGGCCAACGTCCTGACTTTC. Based on the CDR3 plus reference TRBV7-9 and TRBJ2-6, the full variable domain is DTGVSQNPRHKITKRGQNVTFRCDPISEHNRLYWYRQTLGQGPEFLTYFQNEAQLEKSRLLSDRFSAERPKGSFSTLEIQRTEQGDSAMYLCASSPPTGANVLTFGAGSRLTVL.

The chain couples TRBV3-1 to TRBJ1-4, with D tentatively TRBD1 (5 bases). The V end lost 2 bases, the J end lost 3 bases, and 7 bases lay between the germline ends. Germline values: CDR1 LGHDT, CDR2 YNNKEL (reference sequence). The CDR3 extends over 14 amino acids. The CDR3 nucleotides read TGTGCCAGCAGCCAATTAGGGGCTAATGAAAAACTGTTTTTT. Translation: CASSQLGANEKLFF.

This rearrangement joins TRBV18 to TRBJ2-1; tentative D call: TRBD2 (6 bases). The CDR3 is made up of 14 amino acids. V was cut by 6 bases and J by 6 bases, with 15 bases left in between. Germline CDR1 KGHSH, CDR2 LQKENI. The CDR3 loop is CASSPWTEGNEQFF. The CDR3 DNA reads TGTGCCAGCTCCCCCTGGACGGAGGGCAATGAGCAGTTCTTC.

The chain links TRBV3-1 to TRBJ2-7; tentative D call: TRBD2 (5 bases). There are 15 residues in the CDR3. Trimming removed 2 bases at V and 3 bases at J, with 14 bases between. Germline assignment: CDR1 LGHDT and CDR2 YNNKEL (reference sequence). Here the CDR3 DNA reads TGTGCCAGCAGCCAATTGGAGGAGAGGTTCTACGAGCAGTACGTC. Translating it yields CASSQLEERFYEQYV.